According to its frequency, the clone carrying this T cell receptor beta chain is medium-sized (0.01 to 0.1%). The target antigen is unknown. TRB was amplified from about 250 ng of peripheral blood genomic DNA per sample. The data stem from a study of T cell clusters in autoimmune cytopenias. Study-wide results and limits: TRB repertoire shifts in secondary cytopenia and chronic lymphocytic leukemia mostly reflected lymphoma, not autoimmunity. No experiment has yet validated the function of the T cell clusters defined in silico. Active autoimmune hepatitis patients had almost three-fold fewer exclusive TRB clusters than healthy donors. Primary autoimmune cytopenia patients appeared to lack physiological T cell clusters present in healthy donors.

TRB rearrangements were amplified by touch-down multiplex PCR with mixed TRB-A/B primers. TCRdb re-called the multiplex PCR reads, yielding one record per CDR3 amino acid sequence without DNA. The repertoire table contains 7,000 to 8,000 distinct CDR3 sequences. The clonotype comes from a human donor with an autoimmune cytopenia or autoimmune hepatitis (not recorded which). Sample: peripheral blood.

The CDR3 region is CAWKAESWDNSPLHF. V usage is TRBV30 and J usage is TRBJ1-6. The CDR3 extends over 15 amino acids. Per germline, CDR1 GTSNPN and CDR2 SVGIG (reference sequence).